The next 13 T cell receptor beta chains were all read from a single sample in a study of OX40 agonist ivuxolimab in advanced cancers. The repertoire was sequenced with immunoSEQ multiplex PCR; TCRdb's copy has only in-frame clones and lacks some. The data show approximately 63,000 clones, with 70% to 90% seen just once and roughly 1.2% held by the top ten. Sequencing used CD4+ or CD8+ T cells sorted from blood, obtained in a trial of the OX40 agonist ivuxolimab. These receptors were obtained from an adult with an advanced solid tumor such as melanoma, head and neck, liver or kidney cancer.

CDR3 loop: CASREELSNQPQHF. CDR3 nucleotide sequence: TGTGCCAGTAGGGAGGAACTTAGCAATCAGCCCCAGCATTTT. The chain combines TRBV19 with TRBJ1-5; D ambiguous. This CDR3 comprises 14 residues. CDR1 LNHDA and CDR2 SQIVND come from the germline V gene (reference sequence). Trimming pared 6 bases from V and 0 bases from J, leaving 9 bases between. Full variable domain (rest looked up from reference TRBV19 and TRBJ1-5): DGGITQSPKYLFRKEGQNVTLSCEQNLNHDAMYWYRQDPGQGLRLIYYSQIVNDFQKGDIAEGYSVSREKKESFPLTVTSAQKNPTAFYLCASREELSNQPQHFGDGTRLSIL.

This chain links TRBV6-1 with TRBJ2-3, with 10 nucleotides matching TRBD1. The CDR3 is 16 amino acids. The junction had 3 bases not matched to a gene; V was cut back by 0 bases and J by 3 bases. CDR1 MNHNS and CDR2 SASEGT come from the germline V gene. CDR3 in amino acids: CASSEASGQGTDTQYF. In nucleotides, the CDR3 is TGTGCCAGCAGTGAAGCCTCGGGACAGGGGACAGATACGCAGTATTTT.

The chain employs TRBV7-2 and TRBJ2-1, with no clear D. Germline V gene sequence: CDR1 SGHTA, CDR2 FQGNSA. Trimming took 5 bases from V and 0 from J, leaving 14 bases between them. The CDR3 has 16 amino acids. The CDR3 bases are TGTGCCAGCAGCCTTTCCTTCTCCGGCTCCTACAATGAGCAGTTCTTC. It is translated as CASSLSFSGSYNEQFF.

J is TRBJ2-1 and V is TRBV9; D unresolved. V gave up 8 bases and J gave up 2 bases, with 8 bases separating them. This CDR3 has 12 residues. The V gene's germline CDR1 is SGDLS and CDR2 YYNGEE. In DNA, the CDR3 is TGTGCCAGTTCCCGGACCTACAATGAGCAGTTCTTC. This sequence encodes CASSRTYNEQFF.

A remark on this clone: The same CDR3 arises from other DNA sequences in this sample as well. The chain has TRBV5-1 and TRBJ2-7; D unresolved. Between the trimmed V and J ends, which lost 2 bases and 2 bases, there was a span of 11 bases. The germline gives CDR1 SGHRS, CDR2 YFSETQ. This CDR3 region has 14 residues. CDR3 protein: CASSLGADTYEQYF. CDR3 nucleotide sequence: TGCGCCAGCAGCTTAGGCGCCGATACCTACGAGCAGTACTTC.

The genes are TRBV6-1 and TRBJ2-7; D uncertain. Germline CDR1 and CDR2: MNHNS and SASEGT. The V gene lost 3 bases and the J gene lost 1 base, with 7 bases spanning the gap. This CDR3 has 13 residues. The CDR3 here is CASSEAGSYEQYF. DNA for the CDR3: TGTGCCAGCAGTGAGGCAGGTTCCTACGAGCAGTACTTC.

The J gene is TRBJ2-2, the V gene TRBV11-2; the D is unclear. V shed 1 base and J shed 4 bases, with 4 bases lying between them. The germline gives CDR1 SGHAT, CDR2 FQNNGV. The CDR3 is 13 residues long. The CDR3 is CASSLVITGELFF. The CDR3 nucleotides read TGTGCCAGCAGCTTAGTTATCACCGGGGAGCTGTTTTTT.

V and J are TRBV2 and TRBJ2-5; D is unclear. Germline-derived CDR1 and CDR2 are SNHLY and FYNNEI. Trimming took off 1 base at V and 0 bases at J, with 3 bases between the two ends. This CDR3 has 13 residues. CDR3 in amino acids: CASSEEYQETQYF. The DNA for the CDR3 is TGTGCCAGCAGTGAAGAGTACCAAGAGACCCAGTACTTC.

The chain joins TRBV5-1 to TRBJ2-1, with a weak D call TRBD2 (6 bases). V was shortened by 4 bases and J by 0 bases, with 8 bases between the two germline ends. The CDR3 length is 14 residues. Germline loops: CDR1 SGHRS, CDR2 YFSETQ. The CDR3 nucleotides are TGCGCCAGCAGCCCGGACTACTCCTACAATGAGCAGTTCTTC. It encodes CASSPDYSYNEQFF.

The chain links TRBV7-9 to TRBJ2-2; D not certain. CDR1 is SEHNR, CDR2 FQNEAQ, per germline (reference sequence). This CDR3 has 14 residues. V lost 3 bases and J lost 4, with 9 bases in between. CDR3 bases: TGTGCCAGCAGCTTTGCGGACGGCACCGGGGAGCTGTTTTTT. Translated, it gives CASSFADGTGELFF.

This sequence joins TRBV5-5 and TRBJ2-7; 12 bases align to TRBD2. V gave up 0 bases and J gave up 4 bases; unmatched junction bases: 8. This CDR3 is 17 amino acids long. Germline values: CDR1 SGHKS, CDR2 YYEKEE (reference sequence). The CDR3 nucleotides are TGTGCCAGCAGCTTGGCGCTAGCGGGAGGGCCGGCGTACGAGCAGTACTTC. The encoded protein is CASSLALAGGPAYEQYF.

The V gene is TRBV7-9, the J gene TRBJ2-7; no clear D. The germline V and J ends were trimmed by 10 bases and 3 bases, with 19 bases remaining between them. There are 14 residues in the CDR3. The germline V gene has CDR1 SEHNR and CDR2 FQNEAQ (reference sequence). The CDR3 here is CATSRLPSVYEQYF. The CDR3 nucleotides are TGTGCCACCTCTCGCCTCCCCAGTGTCTACGAGCAGTACTTC.

The count of this clone is one. The V and J genes are TRBV5-1 and TRBJ2-1; 8 bases line up with TRBD2. The CDR3 runs to 15 residues. Germline-derived CDR1 and CDR2 are SGHRS and YFSETQ. V gave up 0 bases and J gave up 7 bases; unmatched junction bases: 6. The CDR3 coding sequence is TGCGCCAGCAGCTTGGCCGGGACTAGAGATAATGAGCAGTTCTTC. It encodes CASSLAGTRDNEQFF. The entire variable domain, with the rest obtained from reference TRBV5-1 and TRBJ2-1, is as follows: KAGVTQTPRYLIKTRGQQVTLSCSPISGHRSVSWYQQTPGQGLQFLFEYFSETQRNKGNFPGRFSGRQFSNSRSEMNVSTLELGDSALYLCASSLAGTRDNEQFFGPGTRLTVL.